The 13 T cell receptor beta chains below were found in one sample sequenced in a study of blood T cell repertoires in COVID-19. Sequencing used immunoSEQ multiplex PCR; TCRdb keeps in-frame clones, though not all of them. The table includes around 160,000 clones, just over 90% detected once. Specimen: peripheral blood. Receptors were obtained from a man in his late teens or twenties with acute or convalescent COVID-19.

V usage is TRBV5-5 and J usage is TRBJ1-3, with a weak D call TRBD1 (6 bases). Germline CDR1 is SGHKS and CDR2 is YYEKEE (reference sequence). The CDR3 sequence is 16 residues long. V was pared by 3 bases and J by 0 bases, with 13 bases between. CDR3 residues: CASSSRTALSGNTIYF. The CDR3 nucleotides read TGTGCCAGCAGCTCCCGGACAGCCCTCTCTGGAAACACCATATATTTT. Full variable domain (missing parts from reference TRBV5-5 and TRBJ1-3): DAGVTQSPTHLIKTRGQQVTLRCSPISGHKSVSWYQQVLGQGPQFIFQYYEKEERGRGNFPDRFSARQFPNYSSELNVNALLLGDSALYLCASSSRTALSGNTIYFGEGSWLTVV.

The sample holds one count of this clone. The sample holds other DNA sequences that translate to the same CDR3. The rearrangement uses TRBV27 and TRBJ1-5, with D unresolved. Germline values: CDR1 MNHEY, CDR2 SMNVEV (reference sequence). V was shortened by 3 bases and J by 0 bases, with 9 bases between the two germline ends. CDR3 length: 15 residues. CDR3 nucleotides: TGTGCCAGCAGTTTCAGGCGTGGTAGCAATCAGCCCCAGCATTTT. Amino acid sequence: CASSFRRGSNQPQHF.

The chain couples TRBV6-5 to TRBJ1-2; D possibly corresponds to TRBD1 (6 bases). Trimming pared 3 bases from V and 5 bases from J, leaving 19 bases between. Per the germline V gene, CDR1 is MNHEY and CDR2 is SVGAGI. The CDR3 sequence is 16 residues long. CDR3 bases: TGTGCCAGCAGTTATTCAGGACAGTCTCCTATTTATGGCTACACCTTC. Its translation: CASSYSGQSPIYGYTF.

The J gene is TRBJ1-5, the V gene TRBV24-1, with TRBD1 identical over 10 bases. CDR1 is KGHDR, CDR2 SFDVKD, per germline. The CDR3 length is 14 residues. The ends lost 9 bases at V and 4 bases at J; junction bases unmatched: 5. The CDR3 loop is CATGDRGSNQPQHF. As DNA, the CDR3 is TGTGCCACCGGGGACAGGGGATCTAATCAGCCCCAGCATTTT.

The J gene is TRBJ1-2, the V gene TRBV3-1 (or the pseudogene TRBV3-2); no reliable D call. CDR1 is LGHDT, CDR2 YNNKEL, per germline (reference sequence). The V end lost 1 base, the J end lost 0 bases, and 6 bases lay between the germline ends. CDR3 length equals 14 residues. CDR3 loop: CASSQGATNYGYTF. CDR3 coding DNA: TGTGCCAGCAGCCAAGGAGCCACTAACTATGGCTACACCTTC.

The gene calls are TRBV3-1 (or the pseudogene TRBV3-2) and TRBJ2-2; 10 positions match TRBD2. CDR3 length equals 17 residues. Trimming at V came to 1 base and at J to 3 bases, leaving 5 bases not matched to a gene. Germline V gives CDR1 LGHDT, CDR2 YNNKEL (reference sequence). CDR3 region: CASSQGKLAGYTGELFF. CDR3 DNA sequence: TGTGCCAGCAGCCAAGGAAAACTAGCGGGGTACACCGGGGAGCTGTTTTTT.

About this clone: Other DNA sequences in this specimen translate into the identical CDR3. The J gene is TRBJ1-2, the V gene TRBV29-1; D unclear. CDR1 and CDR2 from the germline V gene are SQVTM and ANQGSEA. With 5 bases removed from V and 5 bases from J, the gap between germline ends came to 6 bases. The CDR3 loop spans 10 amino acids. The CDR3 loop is CSVSQYGYTF. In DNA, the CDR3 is TGCAGCGTTTCGCAGTATGGCTACACCTTC. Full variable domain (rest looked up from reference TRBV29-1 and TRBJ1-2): SAVISQKPSRDICQRGTSLTIQCQVDSQVTMMFWYRQQPGQSLTLIATANQGSEATYESGFVIDKFPISRPNLTFSTLTVSNMSPEDSSIYLCSVSQYGYTFGSGTRLTVV.

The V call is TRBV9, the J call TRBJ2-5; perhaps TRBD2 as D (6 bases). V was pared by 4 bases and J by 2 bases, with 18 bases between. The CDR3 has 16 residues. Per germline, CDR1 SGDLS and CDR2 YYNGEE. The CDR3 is CASSTHTGTGQETQYF. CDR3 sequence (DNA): TGTGCCAGCAGCACCCATACCGGGACTGGGCAAGAGACCCAGTACTTC. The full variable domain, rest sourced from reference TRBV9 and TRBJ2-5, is DSGVTQTPKHLITATGQRVTLRCSPRSGDLSVYWYQQSLDQGLQFLIQYYNGEERAKGNILERFSAQQFPDLHSELNLSSLELGDSALYFCASSTHTGTGQETQYFGPGTRLLVL.

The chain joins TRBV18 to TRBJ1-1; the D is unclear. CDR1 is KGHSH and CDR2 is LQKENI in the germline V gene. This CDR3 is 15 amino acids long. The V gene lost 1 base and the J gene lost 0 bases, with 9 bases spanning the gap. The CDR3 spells CASSPREELNTEAFF. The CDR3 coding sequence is TGTGCCAGCTCACCACGAGAGGAATTGAACACTGAAGCTTTCTTT.

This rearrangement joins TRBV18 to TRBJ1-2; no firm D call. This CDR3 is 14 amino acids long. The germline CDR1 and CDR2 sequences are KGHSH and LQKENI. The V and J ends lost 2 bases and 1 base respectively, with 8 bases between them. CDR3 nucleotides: TGTGCCAGCTCACCAACATTAAATAACTATGGCTACACCTTC. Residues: CASSPTLNNYGYTF. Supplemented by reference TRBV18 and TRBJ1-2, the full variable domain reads NAGVMQNPRHLVRRRGQEARLRCSPMKGHSHVYWYRQLPEEGLKFMVYLQKENIIDESGMPKERFSAEFPKEGPSILRIQQVVRGDSAAYFCASSPTLNNYGYTFGSGTRLTVV.

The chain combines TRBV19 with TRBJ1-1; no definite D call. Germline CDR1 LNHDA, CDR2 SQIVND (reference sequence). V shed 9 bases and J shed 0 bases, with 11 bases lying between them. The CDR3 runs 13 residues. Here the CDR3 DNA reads TGTGCCAGCCTCAGTCTCATGAACACTGAAGCTTTCTTT. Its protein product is CASLSLMNTEAFF.

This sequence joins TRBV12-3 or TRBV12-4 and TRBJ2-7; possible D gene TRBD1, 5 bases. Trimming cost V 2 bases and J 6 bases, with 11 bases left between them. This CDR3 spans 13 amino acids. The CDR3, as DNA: TGTGCCAGCAGTTTAATAGCAGGGTTCGAGCAGTACTTC. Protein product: CASSLIAGFEQYF.

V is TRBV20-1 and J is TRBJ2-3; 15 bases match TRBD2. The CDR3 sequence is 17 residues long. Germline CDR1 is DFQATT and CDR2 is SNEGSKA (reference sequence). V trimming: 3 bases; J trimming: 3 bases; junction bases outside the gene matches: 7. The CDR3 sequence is CSASTGLAGGITDTQYF. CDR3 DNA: TGCAGTGCTAGTACCGGACTAGCGGGAGGGATAACAGATACGCAGTATTTT.